This TCR beta chain was profiled in a study of cytomegalovirus exposure and HLA in healthy donors. Across the study: Some 200 million T cells yielded 100 million or so unique TCR beta sequences in earlier analysis. General study points: A link between a missense DCLRE1C variant and TCR beta V- and J-gene trimming emerged from a later analysis.

Amplification used 60 Vbeta primers and 13 Jbeta primers. Measured with immunoSEQ multiplex PCR; TCRdb has only the in-frame clones, and not every one. Counted here are 150,000 to 200,000 clones, about 73% occurring once; the ten biggest clones make up roughly 13%. Unmatched junction bases numbered 3, after V lost 0 bases and J lost 3 bases. Germline lookup yields CDR1 SGDLS and CDR2 YYNGEE. There are 14 residues in the CDR3. Turning to this clone: The target antigen is unknown. Different DNA sequences within this sample yield the same CDR3.

The chain employs TRBV9 and TRBJ2-7, with TRBD1 identical over 7 bases. This clonotype was obtained from a woman between 45 and 65 years old in good health and CMV-seropositive. The sample consisted of PBMCs. The CDR3 sequence: CASSVGSGGYEQYF. The DNA for the CDR3 is TGTGCCAGCAGCGTAGGTTCAGGGGGCTACGAGCAGTACTTC.